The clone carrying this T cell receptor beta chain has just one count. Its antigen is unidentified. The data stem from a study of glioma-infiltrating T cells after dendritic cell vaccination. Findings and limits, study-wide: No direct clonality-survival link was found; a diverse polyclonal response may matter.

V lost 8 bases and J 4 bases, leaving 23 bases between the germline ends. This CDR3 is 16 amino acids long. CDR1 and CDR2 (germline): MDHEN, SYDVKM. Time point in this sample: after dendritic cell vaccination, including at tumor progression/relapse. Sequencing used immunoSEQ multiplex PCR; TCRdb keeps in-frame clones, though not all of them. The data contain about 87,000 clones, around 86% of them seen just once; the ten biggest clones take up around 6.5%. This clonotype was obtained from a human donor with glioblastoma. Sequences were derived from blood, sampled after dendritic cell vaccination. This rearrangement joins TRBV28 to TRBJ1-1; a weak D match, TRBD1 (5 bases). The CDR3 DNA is TGTGCCAGCGTCAGTGCAGGGCGTATCGGGGGCACTGAAGCTTTCTTT. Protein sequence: CASVSAGRIGGTEAFF.